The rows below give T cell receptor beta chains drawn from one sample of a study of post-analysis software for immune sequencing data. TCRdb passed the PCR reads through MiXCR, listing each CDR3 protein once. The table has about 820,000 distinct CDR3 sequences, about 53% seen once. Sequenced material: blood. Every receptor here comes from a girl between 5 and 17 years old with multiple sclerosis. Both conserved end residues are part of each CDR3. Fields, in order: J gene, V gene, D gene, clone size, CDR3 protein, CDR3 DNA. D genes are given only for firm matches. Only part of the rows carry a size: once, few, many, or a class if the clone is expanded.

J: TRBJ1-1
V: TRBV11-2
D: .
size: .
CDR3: CASSPAGVYTEAFF
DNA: TGTGCCAGCAGCCCAGCAGGGGTTTACACTGAAGCTTTCTTT

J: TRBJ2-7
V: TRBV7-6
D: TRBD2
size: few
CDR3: CASSLTSGSMYEQYF
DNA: TGTGCCAGCAGCTTAACTAGCGGGAGCATGTACGAGCAGTACTTC

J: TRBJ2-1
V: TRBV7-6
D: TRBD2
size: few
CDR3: CASSLRISGDNEQFF
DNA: TGTGCCAGCAGCTTAAGAATTAGCGGGGACAATGAGCAGTTCTTC

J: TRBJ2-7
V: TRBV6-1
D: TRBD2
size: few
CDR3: CASSTRTGVTSGATYEQYF
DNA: TGTGCCAGCAGTACAAGGACAGGGGTGACTAGCGGGGCAACCTACGAGCAGTACTTC

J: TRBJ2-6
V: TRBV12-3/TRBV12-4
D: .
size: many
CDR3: CASSPIGGANVLTF
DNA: TGTGCCAGCAGTCCGATCGGTGGGGCCAACGTCCTGACTTTC

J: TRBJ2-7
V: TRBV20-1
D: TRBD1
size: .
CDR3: CSARAGTANYEQYF
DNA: TGCAGTGCTAGAGCGGGGACAGCTAACTACGAGCAGTACTTC

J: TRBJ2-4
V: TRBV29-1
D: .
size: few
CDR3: CSVEGNFGNIQYF
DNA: TGCAGCGTTGAAGGAAATTTCGGGAACATTCAGTACTTC

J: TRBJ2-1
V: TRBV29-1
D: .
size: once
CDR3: CSAVWGDNEQFF
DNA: TGCAGCGCCGTGTGGGGGGACAATGAGCAGTTCTTC

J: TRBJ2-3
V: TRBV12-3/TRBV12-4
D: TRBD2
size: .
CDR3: CASSFWAGRGDTQYF
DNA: TGTGCCAGCAGTTTTTGGGCAGGGAGGGGAGATACGCAGTATTTT

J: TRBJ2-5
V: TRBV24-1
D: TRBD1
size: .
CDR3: CATSDSSDRVGEQYF
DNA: TGTGCCACCAGTGATTCCTCCGACAGGGTGGGAGAGCAGTACTTC

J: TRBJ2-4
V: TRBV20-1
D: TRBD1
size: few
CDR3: CSASDRGYKNIQYF
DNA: TGCAGTGCTAGCGACAGGGGGTACAAAAACATTCAGTACTTC